Shown below are 7 T cell receptor beta chains from a single sample sequenced in a study of CD8 T cells in Susac syndrome. Random hexamers were used to reverse transcribe 0.5 to 1 ug of RNA. TCRdb called the immunoSEQ multiplex PCR reads again in MiXCR, with one record for every CDR3 protein. The table includes 100,000 or so distinct CDR3 sequences, around 90% detected once. The specimen sequenced was CD8+ T cells from PBMCs. These receptors were collected from a human donor in good health.

The V and J genes are TRBV20-1 and TRBJ1-2; TRBD1 is a possible D gene (5 bases). The CDR3 is 12 residues long. The V gene's germline CDR1 is DFQATT and CDR2 SNEGSKA (reference sequence). V shed 5 bases and J shed 1 base, with 8 bases lying between them. DNA of the CDR3: TGCAGTGCTTCGACAGTTAACTATGGCTACACCTTC. It codes for CSASTVNYGYTF.

This chain uses TRBV7-9 with TRBJ1-5; D remains unclear. The V and J ends lost 1 base and 2 bases respectively, with 9 bases between them. Germline lookup yields CDR1 SEHNR and CDR2 FQNEAQ (reference sequence). CDR3 length: 15 residues. CDR3 coding DNA: TGTGCCAGCAGCTTAGGCGGGGAGGGCAATCAGCCCCAGCATTTT. It translates to CASSLGGEGNQPQHF.

CDR3 sequence reads: CASNGNTEAFF. CDR3 sequence (DNA): TGTGCCAGCAATGGCAACACTGAAGCTTTCTTT. The rearrangement uses TRBV7-9 and TRBJ1-1, with D uncertain. Trimming took off 7 bases at V and 2 bases at J, with 5 bases between the two ends. The germline CDR1 and CDR2 sequences are SEHNR and FQNEAQ (reference sequence). The CDR3 loop spans 11 amino acids.

This chain uses TRBV6-1 with TRBJ1-2; TRBD1 matches at 9 bases. The V gene end was trimmed by 2 bases and the J gene end by 7 bases; junction bases not matched to a gene: 8. This CDR3 has 15 residues. The germline V gene has CDR1 MNHNS and CDR2 SASEGT. CDR3 DNA: TGTGCCAGCAGTGAACCGGGACAGGGAGCGGGTGGCTACACCTTC. Amino acid sequence: CASSEPGQGAGGYTF.

V is TRBV6-1 and J is TRBJ1-1; 7 bases align to TRBD1. V trimming: 0 bases; J trimming: 1 base; junction bases outside the gene matches: 2. This CDR3 spans 15 amino acids. Germline V lookup: CDR1 MNHNS, CDR2 SASEGT. The DNA of the CDR3 is TGTGCCAGCAGTGAAGCGGGACAGAAGAACACTGAAGCTTTCTTT. It yields the protein CASSEAGQKNTEAFF.

The chain uses TRBV2 and TRBJ2-7; a possible D gene is TRBD1 (6 bases). The CDR3 has 12 residues. The germline V gene encodes CDR1 SNHLY and CDR2 FYNNEI. The V gene lost 7 bases and the J gene lost 2 bases, with 9 bases spanning the gap. The CDR3 reads CASTDRPYEQYF. The DNA of the CDR3 is TGTGCCAGCACCGACAGGCCCTACGAGCAGTACTTC. Based on the CDR3 plus reference TRBV2 and TRBJ2-7, the full variable domain is EPEVTQTPSHQVTQMGQEVILRCVPISNHLYFYWYRQILGQKVEFLVSFYNNEISEKSEIFDDQFSVERPDGSNFTLKIRSTKLEDSAMYFCASTDRPYEQYFGPGTRLTVT.

The J gene is TRBJ2-5, the V gene TRBV20-1; TRBD1 agrees at 7 bases. Germline V lookup: CDR1 DFQATT, CDR2 SNEGSKA (reference sequence). The ends lost 5 bases at V and 6 bases at J; junction bases unmatched: 9. The CDR3 is made up of 13 amino acids. CDR3 sequence reads: CSARDRVIQTQYF. CDR3 nucleotide sequence: TGCAGTGCTCGCGACAGGGTAATACAGACCCAGTACTTC.